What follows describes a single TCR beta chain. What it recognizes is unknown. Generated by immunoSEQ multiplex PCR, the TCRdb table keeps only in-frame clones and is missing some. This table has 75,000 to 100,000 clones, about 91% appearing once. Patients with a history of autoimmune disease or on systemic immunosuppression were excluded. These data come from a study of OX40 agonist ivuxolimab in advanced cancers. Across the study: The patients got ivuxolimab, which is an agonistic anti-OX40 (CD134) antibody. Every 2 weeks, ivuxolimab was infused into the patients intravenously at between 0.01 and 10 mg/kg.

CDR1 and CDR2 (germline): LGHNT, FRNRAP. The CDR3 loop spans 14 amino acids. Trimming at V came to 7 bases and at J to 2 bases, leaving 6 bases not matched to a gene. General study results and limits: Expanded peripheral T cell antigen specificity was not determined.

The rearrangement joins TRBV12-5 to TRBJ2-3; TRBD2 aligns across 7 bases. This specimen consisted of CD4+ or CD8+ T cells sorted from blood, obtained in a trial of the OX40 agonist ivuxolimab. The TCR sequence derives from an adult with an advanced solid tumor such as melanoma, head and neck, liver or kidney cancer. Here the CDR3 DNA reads TGTGCTAGTGCCCCGGGACTACACACAGATACGCAGTATTTT. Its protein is CASAPGLHTDTQYF.